This T cell receptor beta chain was captured in a study of Ad26.COV2.S vaccination and SARS-CoV-2 variants. Described treatment: some 20 received Ad26.COV2.S at low or high dose, single or two shots; about 5 received placebo; per-sample allocation not given. The samples date from day 63 after the first vaccine or placebo injection. The V segment lost 1 base and the J segment 6 bases; nucleotides outside the gene matches: 2. CDR3 size: 14 residues. Germline CDR1 and CDR2: KGHSH and LQKENI. Repertoires were generated with immunoSEQ multiplex PCR, while TCRdb's copy carries only in-frame clones and drops some. The repertoire consists of around 340,000 clones, with 65% to 90% occurring once and the leading ten covering roughly 10%.

The V and J genes are TRBV18 and TRBJ2-7; TRBD1 agrees at 11 bases. The receptor was derived from a person between 18 and 59 years old who received the Ad26.COV2.S COVID-19 vaccine or a placebo. The source was peripheral blood, collected in a trial of Ad26.COV2.S vaccine versus placebo. The CDR3 sequence: CASSPRDRGGEQYF. In DNA, the CDR3 is TGTGCCAGCTCACCACGGGACAGGGGGGGCGAGCAGTACTTC.